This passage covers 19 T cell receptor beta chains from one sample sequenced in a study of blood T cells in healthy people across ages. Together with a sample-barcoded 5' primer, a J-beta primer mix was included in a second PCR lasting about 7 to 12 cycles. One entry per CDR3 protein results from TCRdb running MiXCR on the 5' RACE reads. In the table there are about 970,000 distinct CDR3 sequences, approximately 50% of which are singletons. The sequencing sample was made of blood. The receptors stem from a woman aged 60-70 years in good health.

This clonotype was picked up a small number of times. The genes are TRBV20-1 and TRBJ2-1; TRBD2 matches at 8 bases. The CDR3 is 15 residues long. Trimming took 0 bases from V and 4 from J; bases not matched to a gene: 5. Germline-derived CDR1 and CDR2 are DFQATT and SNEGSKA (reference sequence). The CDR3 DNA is TGCAGTGCTAGAGATAGCGGGGCTGCTTACAATGAGCAGTTCTTC. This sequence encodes CSARDSGAAYNEQFF.

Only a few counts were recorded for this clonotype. The CDR3 nucleotides read TGTGCCAGCAGTTTTCGGGGAGTAGGTTTCTTT. This codes for CASSFRGVGFF. The chain recombines TRBV12-3 or TRBV12-4 with TRBJ1-1; no clear D. Trimming left V 3 bases short and J 13 bases short, with 12 bases between. This CDR3 is built from 11 residues.

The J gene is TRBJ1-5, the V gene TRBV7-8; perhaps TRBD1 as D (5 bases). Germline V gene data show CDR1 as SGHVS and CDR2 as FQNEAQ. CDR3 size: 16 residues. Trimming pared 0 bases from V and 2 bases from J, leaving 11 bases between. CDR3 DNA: TGTGCCAGCAGCTTAGCAAGGTTGGGGGGCAATCAGCCCCAGCATTTT. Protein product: CASSLARLGGNQPQHF.

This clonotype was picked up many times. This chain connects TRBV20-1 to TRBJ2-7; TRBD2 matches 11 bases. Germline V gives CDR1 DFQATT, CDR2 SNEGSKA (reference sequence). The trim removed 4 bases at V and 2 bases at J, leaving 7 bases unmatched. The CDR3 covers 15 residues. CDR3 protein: CSANALAGGTYEQYF. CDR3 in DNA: TGCAGTGCTAACGCTCTAGCGGGAGGAACCTACGAGCAGTACTTC.

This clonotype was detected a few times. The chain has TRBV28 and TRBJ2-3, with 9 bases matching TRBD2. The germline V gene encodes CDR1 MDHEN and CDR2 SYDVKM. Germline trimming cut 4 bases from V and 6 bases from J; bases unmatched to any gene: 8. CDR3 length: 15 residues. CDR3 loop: CASSSTGLAWDTQYF. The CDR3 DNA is TGTGCCAGCAGTTCAACGGGACTAGCATGGGATACGCAGTATTTT.

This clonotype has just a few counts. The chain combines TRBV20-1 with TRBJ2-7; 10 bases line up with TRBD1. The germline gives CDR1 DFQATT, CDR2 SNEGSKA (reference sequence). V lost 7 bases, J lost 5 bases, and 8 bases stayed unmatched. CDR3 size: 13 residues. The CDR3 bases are TGCAGTGTCGCGAGGGACAGGGGTGACGAGCAGTACTTC. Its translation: CSVARDRGDEQYF.

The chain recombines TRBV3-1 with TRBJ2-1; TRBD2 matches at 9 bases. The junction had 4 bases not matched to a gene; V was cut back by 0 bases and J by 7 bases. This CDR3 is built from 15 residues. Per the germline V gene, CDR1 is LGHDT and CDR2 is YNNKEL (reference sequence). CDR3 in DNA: TGTGCCAGCAGCCAAGACACGACTAGCGGTAATGAGCAGTTCTTC. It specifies CASSQDTTSGNEQFF.

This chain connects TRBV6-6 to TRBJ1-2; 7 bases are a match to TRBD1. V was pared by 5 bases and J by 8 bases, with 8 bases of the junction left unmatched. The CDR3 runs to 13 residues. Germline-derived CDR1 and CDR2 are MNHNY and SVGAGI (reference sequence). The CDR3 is CASSPGQSDGYTF. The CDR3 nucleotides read TGTGCCAGCAGTCCGGGACAGTCGGACGGCTACACCTTC.

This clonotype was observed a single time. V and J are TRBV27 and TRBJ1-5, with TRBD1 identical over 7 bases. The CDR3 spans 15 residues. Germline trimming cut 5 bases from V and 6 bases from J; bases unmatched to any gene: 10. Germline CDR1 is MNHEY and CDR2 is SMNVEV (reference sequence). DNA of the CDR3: TGTGCCAGCAGTACCCCAGGGGGAGCGAGTCAGCCCCAGCATTTT. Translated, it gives CASSTPGGASQPQHF.

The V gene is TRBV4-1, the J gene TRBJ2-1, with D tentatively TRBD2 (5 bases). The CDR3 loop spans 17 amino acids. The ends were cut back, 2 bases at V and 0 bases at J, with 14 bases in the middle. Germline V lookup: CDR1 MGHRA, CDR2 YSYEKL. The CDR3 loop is CASSQRRVEASYNEQFF. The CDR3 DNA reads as TGCGCCAGCAGCCAACGGCGGGTTGAGGCCTCCTACAATGAGCAGTTCTTC.

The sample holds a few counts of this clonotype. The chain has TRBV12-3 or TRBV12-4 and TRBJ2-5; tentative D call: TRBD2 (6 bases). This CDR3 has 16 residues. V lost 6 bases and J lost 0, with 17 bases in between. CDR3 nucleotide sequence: TGTGCCAGCAGCTTAAGGGGACTTTTGTACCAAGAGACCCAGTACTTC. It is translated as CASSLRGLLYQETQYF.

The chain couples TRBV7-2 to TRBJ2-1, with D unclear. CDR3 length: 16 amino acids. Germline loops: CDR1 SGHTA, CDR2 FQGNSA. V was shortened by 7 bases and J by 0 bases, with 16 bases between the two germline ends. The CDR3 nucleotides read TGTGCCAGCACCCCATCGGCGGTTACCTCCTACAATGAGCAGTTCTTC. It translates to CASTPSAVTSYNEQFF.

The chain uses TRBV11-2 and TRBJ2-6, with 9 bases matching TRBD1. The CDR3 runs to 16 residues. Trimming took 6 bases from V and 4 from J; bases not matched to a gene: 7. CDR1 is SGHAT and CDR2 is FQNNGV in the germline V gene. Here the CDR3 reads CASRGTGKSGANVLTF. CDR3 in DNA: TGTGCCAGCAGGGGGACAGGGAAATCCGGGGCCAACGTCCTGACTTTC.

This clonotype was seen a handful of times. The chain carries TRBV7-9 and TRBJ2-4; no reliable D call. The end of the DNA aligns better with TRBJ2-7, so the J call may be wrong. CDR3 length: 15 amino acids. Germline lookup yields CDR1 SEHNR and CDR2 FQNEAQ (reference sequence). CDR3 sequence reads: CASSSGLGSLDEQYF. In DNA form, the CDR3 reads TGTGCCAGCAGCTCCGGGCTGGGTTCATTAGACGAGCAGTACTTC.

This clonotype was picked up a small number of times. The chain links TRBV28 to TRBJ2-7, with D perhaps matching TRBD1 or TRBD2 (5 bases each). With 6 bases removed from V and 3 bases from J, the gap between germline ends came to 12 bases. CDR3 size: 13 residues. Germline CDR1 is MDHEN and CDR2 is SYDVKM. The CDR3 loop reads CASRVGGGYEQYF. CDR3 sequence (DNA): TGTGCCAGCAGAGTTGGTGGGGGCTACGAGCAGTACTTC.

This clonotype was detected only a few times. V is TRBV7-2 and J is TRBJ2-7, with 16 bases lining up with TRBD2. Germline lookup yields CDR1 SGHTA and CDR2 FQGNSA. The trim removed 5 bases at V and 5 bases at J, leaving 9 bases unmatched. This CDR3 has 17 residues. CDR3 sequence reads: CASSQRGLAGGKDEQYF. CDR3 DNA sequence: TGTGCCAGCAGCCAGAGGGGACTAGCGGGAGGGAAGGACGAGCAGTACTTC.

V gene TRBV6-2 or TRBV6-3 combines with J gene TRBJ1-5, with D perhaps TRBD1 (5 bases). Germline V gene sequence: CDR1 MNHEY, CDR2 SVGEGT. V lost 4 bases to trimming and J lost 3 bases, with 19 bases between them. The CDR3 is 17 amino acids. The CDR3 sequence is CASSSTIRQLFNQPQHF. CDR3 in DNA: TGTGCCAGCAGTTCCACCATTAGACAGCTATTCAATCAGCCCCAGCATTTT.

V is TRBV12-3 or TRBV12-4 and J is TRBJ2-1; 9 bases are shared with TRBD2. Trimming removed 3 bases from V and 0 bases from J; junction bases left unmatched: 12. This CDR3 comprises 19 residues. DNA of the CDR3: TGTGCCAGCAGTTTCCCAGGGGCTTCTAGCGGGACCTCCTACAATGAGCAGTTCTTC. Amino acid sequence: CASSFPGASSGTSYNEQFF.

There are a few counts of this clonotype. This chain's CDR3 is CASSSPSLTRETQYF. Written as DNA, the CDR3 is TGTGCCAGCAGCTCCCCCAGCCTAACCAGGGAGACCCAGTACTTC. The chain links TRBV7-2 to TRBJ2-5; no definite D call. The V and J ends lost 4 bases and 5 bases respectively, with 17 bases between them. The germline gives CDR1 SGHTA, CDR2 FQGNSA. The CDR3 spans 15 residues.